The next 25 T cell receptor beta chains were all read from a single sample in a study of regulatory T cells in long-lasting Graves disease. Through Arm-PCR of CDR3 regions and iRepertoire HTBI primers, TCR beta libraries were built. TCRdb ran MiXCR on the multiplex PCR reads and lists one entry per CDR3 protein. This sample has about 310,000 distinct CDR3 sequences, with 15% to 20% found just once. Time point denoted: newly diagnosed GD, antithyroid drugs for less than 3 months. With RNA extracted from PBMCs as input, the TCR library was made. Source: peripheral blood mononuclear cells (PBMCs), taken at new diagnosis, from a patient treated with antithyroid drugs. The receptors come from a female donor with Graves disease.

The rearrangement links TRBV11-2 to TRBJ2-2; D unresolved. This CDR3 comprises 14 residues. V gave up 0 bases and J gave up 7 bases, with 9 bases separating them. CDR1 and CDR2 from the germline V gene are SGHAT and FQNNGV. DNA for the CDR3: TGTGCCAGCAGCTTAGATAGCCCAATCGGGGAGCTGTTTTTT. This encodes CASSLDSPIGELFF.

J is TRBJ1-6 and V is TRBV27; perhaps TRBD1 as D (6 bases). The CDR3 spans 17 residues. The ends were cut back, 3 bases at V and 3 bases at J, with 15 bases in the middle. Germline V lookup: CDR1 MNHEY, CDR2 SMNVEV (reference sequence). CDR3 sequence reads: CASSLGGGWLYNSPLHF. For the CDR3, the DNA is TGTGCCAGCAGTTTGGGGGGCGGTTGGCTCTATAATTCACCCCTCCACTTT.

This clonotype was seen repeatedly, ten times or more. The rearrangement uses TRBV13 and TRBJ1-4, with D possibly TRBD1 on 6 matching bases. Germline CDR1 PRHDT, CDR2 FYEKMQ (reference sequence). The CDR3 is 15 residues long. The V gene lost 4 bases and the J gene lost 6 bases, with 15 bases spanning the gap. For the CDR3, the DNA is TGTGCCAGCAGCTCCCAAATACAGGGATATGAAAAACTGTTTTTT. It yields the protein CASSSQIQGYEKLFF.

This clonotype was recorded at least ten times. The rearrangement uses TRBV20-1 and TRBJ1-2; no firm D call. Trimming cost V 3 bases and J 4 bases, with 9 bases left between them. The length of the CDR3 is 12 residues. CDR1 is DFQATT, CDR2 SNEGSKA, per germline (reference sequence). CDR3 nucleotide sequence: TGCAGTGCTAGGCCCAGCTCCTATGGCTACACCTTC. It yields the protein CSARPSSYGYTF.

This clonotype was recorded many times. The chain uses TRBV10-3 and TRBJ2-7, with a tentative D call TRBD2 (6 bases). The CDR3 runs to 14 residues. V dropped 3 bases and J dropped 2 bases, with 11 bases sitting between them. CDR1 is ENHRY and CDR2 is SYGVKD in the germline V gene. The CDR3 region is CAISDESGAYEQYF. CDR3 DNA: TGTGCCATCAGTGACGAATCGGGAGCCTACGAGCAGTACTTC.

At least ten counts were recorded for this clonotype. The chain combines TRBV6-9 with TRBJ2-3, with a possible D match to TRBD2 (6 bases). V dropped 4 bases and J dropped 0 bases, with 17 bases sitting between them. Germline V gene sequence: CDR1 MNHGY, CDR2 SVAAGI. This CDR3 region has 17 residues. The DNA for the CDR3 is TGTGCCAGCAGTTGGGGGGTTTGGGGTATAAGCACAGATACGCAGTATTTT. Translation gives CASSWGVWGISTDTQYF.

The CDR3 nucleotides are TGTGCCAGCAGTAAAACCGGGACAGGCTACGAGCAGTACTTC. Translating gives CASSKTGTGYEQYF. This rearrangement joins TRBV12-3 or TRBV12-4 to TRBJ2-7, with 8 bases that match TRBD1. Trimming took 5 bases from V and 3 from J; bases not matched to a gene: 6. The CDR3 runs to 14 residues.

There are a few counts of this clonotype. A much bigger clone sits one base away, suggesting this may be a read error. The genes are TRBV19 and TRBJ2-7, with D possibly matching TRBD1 (7 bases). V was trimmed by 6 bases and J by 0 bases, leaving 15 bases between them. Looked up from germline, CDR1 is LNHDA and CDR2 is SQIVND (reference sequence). CDR3 length: 15 residues. The CDR3 DNA sequence: TGTGCCAGTAGGGAGACAGGGAGGAGCTCCTACGAGCAGTACTTC. The encoded protein is CASRETGRSSYEQYF. The full variable domain, completed using reference TRBV19 and TRBJ2-7, is DGGITQSPKYLFRKEGQNVTLSCEQNLNHDAMYWYRQDPGQGLRLIYYSQIVNDFQKGDIAEGYSVSREKKESFPLTVTSAQKNPTAFYLCASRETGRSSYEQYFGPGTRLTVT.

The chain recombines TRBV5-1 with TRBJ2-5; the match to TRBD2 covers 7 bases. V was pared by 1 base and J by 2 bases, with 8 bases of the junction left unmatched. From germline, CDR1 is SGHRS and CDR2 YFSETQ. The CDR3 extends over 16 amino acids. The CDR3 DNA sequence: TGCGCCAGCAGCTTGATCCCCCAGCGGGGTCAAGAGACCCAGTACTTC. This gives the protein CASSLIPQRGQETQYF. Together with reference TRBV5-1 and TRBJ2-5, the CDR3 gives the full variable domain: KAGVTQTPRYLIKTRGQQVTLSCSPISGHRSVSWYQQTPGQGLQFLFEYFSETQRNKGNFPGRFSGRQFSNSRSEMNVSTLELGDSALYLCASSLIPQRGQETQYFGPGTRLLVL.

This clonotype occurred many times. This chain uses TRBV12-3 or TRBV12-4 with TRBJ2-7, with 10 bases aligning to TRBD2. The CDR3 is 16 amino acids. Unmatched junction bases numbered 13, after V lost 5 bases and J lost 6 bases. The CDR3 DNA reads TGTGCCAGCAGTCCCGGGGTGGTAGCGGGAGGTGGCGAGCAGTACTTC. It yields the protein CASSPGVVAGGGEQYF.

J is TRBJ2-7 and V is TRBV6-2 or TRBV6-3; tentatively, D is TRBD2 (6 bases). This CDR3 region has 15 residues. The germline gives CDR1 MNHEY, CDR2 SVGEGT. V was pared by 5 bases and J by 0 bases, with 14 bases between. The CDR3 reads CASSPSDGSSYEQYF. In DNA form, the CDR3 reads TGTGCCAGCAGTCCGTCTGACGGGAGCTCCTACGAGCAGTACTTC.

Note on this clonotype: Only one base separates this from a far larger clonotype, so it likely reflects a read error. V is TRBV11-3 and J is TRBJ2-1, with D unresolved. The CDR3 is 13 amino acids. Germline V gene data show CDR1 as SGHNT and CDR2 as YENEEA. The V gene lost 6 bases and the J gene lost 10 bases, with 16 bases spanning the gap. CDR3 in DNA: TGTGCCAGCAGTTTCGCAGTACAATACGAGCAGTTCTTC. Translation: CASSFAVQYEQFF.

This clonotype was detected many times. The chain employs TRBV19 and TRBJ1-5, with 9 bases that match TRBD1. CDR1 and CDR2 from the germline V gene are LNHDA and SQIVND (reference sequence). V lost 6 bases to trimming and J lost 4 bases; unmatched junction nucleotides: 7. This CDR3 has 15 amino acids. The CDR3 sequence: CASRTGQGRNQPQHF. The DNA for the CDR3 is TGTGCCAGTAGGACGGGACAGGGTAGGAATCAGCCCCAGCATTTT.

The chain links TRBV2 to TRBJ2-3, with D perhaps matching TRBD1 (7 bases). The DNA matches TRBJ2-5 better at its end, which makes the J call doubtful. Germline V CDR1 and CDR2: SNHLY, FYNNEI. This CDR3 has 15 amino acids. This chain's CDR3 is CASSRDGGGGETQYF. The CDR3 bases are TGTGCCAGCAGCCGGGACGGAGGGGGCGGAGAGACCCAGTACTTC.

The sample holds many counts of this clonotype. This chain connects TRBV19 to TRBJ1-4, with D unresolved. The CDR3 extends over 14 amino acids. V was shortened by 2 bases and J by 3 bases, with 7 bases between the two germline ends. Per germline, CDR1 LNHDA and CDR2 SQIVND (reference sequence). The CDR3 DNA follows: TGTGCCAGTAGTATACGAGGAGCTAATGAAAAACTGTTTTTT. This sequence encodes CASSIRGANEKLFF.

Worth noting for this clonotype: A much larger clone sits a single nucleotide away, making a read error possible. The V gene is TRBV3-1, the J gene TRBJ2-2, with D perhaps TRBD1 (5 bases). The CDR3 is 15 residues long. The germline V gene has CDR1 LGHDT and CDR2 YNNKEL (reference sequence). Trimming removed 1 base at V and 7 bases at J, with 13 bases between. CDR3: CASSQVQGIVGELFF. CDR3 bases: TGTGCCAGCAGCCAAGTCCAGGGAATCGTCGGGGAGCTGTTTTTT.

About this clonotype itself: This clone may be a read error of a much larger clone one base away. The V gene is TRBV11-2, the J gene TRBJ2-1, with unresolved D. This CDR3 has 12 amino acids. Germline V gene data show CDR1 as SGHAT and CDR2 as FQNNGV. CDR3 sequence: CANSYRETEQFF. CDR3 sequence (DNA): TGTGCCAACAGCTACAGAGAAACCGAGCAGTTCTTC.

This clonotype is a singleton in its sample. This rearrangement joins TRBV5-1 to TRBJ1-1, with a possible D match to TRBD1 (5 bases). CDR3 size: 16 residues. Germline assignment: CDR1 SGHRS and CDR2 YFSETQ. The V end lost 0 bases, the J end lost 4 bases, and 16 bases lay between the germline ends. Here the CDR3 reads CASSLGRQTQGTEAFF. The CDR3, as DNA: TGCGCCAGCAGCTTGGGACGACAGACCCAGGGCACTGAAGCTTTCTTT.

The chain joins TRBV29-1 to TRBJ1-2, with a possible D match to TRBD1 (5 bases). Trimming took off 7 bases at V and 2 bases at J, with 8 bases between the two ends. This CDR3 comprises 11 residues. Germline V gene data show CDR1 as SQVTM and CDR2 as ANQGSEA. The CDR3 DNA sequence: TGCAGCGGAGACAGCAACTATGGCTACACCTTC. Protein product: CSGDSNYGYTF.

This clonotype was picked up many times. V usage is TRBV7-9 and J usage is TRBJ2-7; D gene unclear. This CDR3 is 14 amino acids long. V lost 4 bases and J lost 2, with 12 bases in between. Per germline, CDR1 SEHNR and CDR2 FQNEAQ (reference sequence). The CDR3 sequence: CASSYLSDPYEQYF. CDR3 DNA sequence: TGTGCCAGCAGCTACTTGTCCGATCCCTACGAGCAGTACTTC.

This clonotype was seen many times. The chain carries TRBV9 and TRBJ2-2; no clear D. The length of the CDR3 is 14 residues. CDR1 and CDR2 (germline): SGDLS, YYNGEE. V lost 4 bases and J 4 bases, leaving 11 bases between the germline ends. The CDR3 loop reads CASSPSFSTGELFF. The CDR3 coding sequence is TGTGCCAGCAGCCCGAGTTTCAGCACCGGGGAGCTGTTTTTT. Looking up the rest from reference TRBV9 and TRBJ2-2 gives the full variable domain: DSGVTQTPKHLITATGQRVTLRCSPRSGDLSVYWYQQSLDQGLQFLIQYYNGEERAKGNILERFSAQQFPDLHSELNLSSLELGDSALYFCASSPSFSTGELFFGEGSRLTVL.

The chain uses TRBV6-1 and TRBJ2-1, with 8 positions matching TRBD2. Germline loops: CDR1 MNHNS, CDR2 SASEGT. The V segment lost 6 bases and the J segment 0 bases; nucleotides outside the gene matches: 13. CDR3 length: 18 residues. Here the CDR3 reads CASSRASGLADSYNEQFF. CDR3 nucleotides: TGTGCCAGCAGCCGTGCTAGCGGGCTGGCCGACTCCTACAATGAGCAGTTCTTC.

This clonotype was seen at least ten times. The J gene is TRBJ2-5, the V gene TRBV10-3; maybe TRBD2 (5 bases). Trimming removed 2 bases at V and 0 bases at J, with 10 bases between. CDR1 and CDR2 from the germline V gene are ENHRY and SYGVKD. The CDR3 runs to 15 residues. The CDR3 sequence: CAISERLAHQETQYF. Here the CDR3 DNA reads TGTGCCATCAGTGAGAGGCTAGCCCACCAAGAGACCCAGTACTTC.

This clonotype has a handful of counts. Here the CDR3 reads CASSQDWGEQYF. The DNA of the CDR3 is TGTGCCAGCAGCCAAGATTGGGGCGAGCAGTACTTC. The chain couples TRBV3-1 to TRBJ2-7; D remains ambiguous. Deletions cut 0 bases from V and 6 bases from J, with 6 bases between. The CDR3 consists of 12 residues. Germline CDR1 reads LGHDT; CDR2 reads YNNKEL (reference sequence).

There are many counts of this clonotype. The chain has TRBV11-2 and TRBJ2-4, with TRBD2 identical over 7 bases. Germline V gene lookup returns CDR1 SGHAT and CDR2 FQNNGV. J was trimmed by 1 base and V by 5 bases; bases with no gene match: 5. This CDR3 is 15 amino acids long. The DNA of the CDR3 is TGTGCCAGCAGCGCTCTGCGGGGGGCCAAAAACATTCAGTACTTC. This codes for CASSALRGAKNIQYF.